What follows are 23 T cell receptor beta chains derived from one specimen sequenced in a study of cytomegalovirus exposure and HLA in healthy donors. It was with 60 Vbeta and 13 Jbeta primers that the PCR ran. TCRdb's table, derived via immunoSEQ multiplex PCR, lists solely in-frame clones and lacks some. The sample comprises about 82,000 clones, 10% of which are singletons, and approximately 25% rests with the top ten. Sequencing input: PBMCs. The receptors originated from a man aged 55-75 years in good health and CMV-seropositive.

The chain links TRBV5-6 to TRBJ2-7, with a possible D match to TRBD1 (5 bases). This CDR3 is built from 15 residues. Trimming shortened V by 6 bases and J by 6 bases, and 22 bases separated the two germline ends. The germline V gene has CDR1 SGHDT and CDR2 YYEEEE. The CDR3 sequence is CASTTRREWSGEQYV. The DNA for the CDR3 is TGTGCCAGCACCACGCGCAGGGAATGGTCCGGCGAGCAGTACGTC.

This clone was observed a handful of times. The rearrangement links TRBV5-4 to TRBJ2-5; TRBD1 agrees at 9 bases. This CDR3 is built from 15 residues. CDR1 is SGHNT and CDR2 is YYREEE in the germline V gene (reference sequence). J was trimmed by 5 bases and V by 2 bases; bases with no gene match: 7. The CDR3 DNA follows: TGTGCCAGCAGCTTACAGGGGGCTGAATGGGAGACCCAGTACTTC. Amino acids: CASSLQGAEWETQYF. The variable domain in full, completed from reference TRBV5-4 and TRBJ2-5, reads ETGVTQSPTHLIKTRGQQVTLRCSSQSGHNTVSWYQQALGQGPQFIFQYYREEENGRGNFPPRFSGLQFPNYSSELNVNALELDDSALYLCASSLQGAEWETQYFGPGTRLLVL.

The sample holds a few counts of this clone. This chain links TRBV28 with TRBJ1-1; TRBD1 might be the D (6 bases). The germline gives CDR1 MDHEN, CDR2 SYDVKM. CDR3 length: 13 amino acids. Trimming removed 4 bases from V and 7 bases from J, with 13 bases in between. The CDR3 loop is CASSSWGRGEAFF. CDR3 sequence (DNA): TGTGCCAGCAGTTCTTGGGGGCGCGGTGAAGCTTTCTTT.

The chain uses TRBV5-6 and TRBJ2-3; no clear D gene. CDR1 and CDR2 from the germline V gene are SGHDT and YYEEEE. This CDR3 contains 15 residues. Trimming left V 4 bases short and J 1 base short, with 13 bases between. The CDR3 DNA sequence: TGTGCCAGCAGCAACCCAGAGACTGGCACAGATACGCAGTATTTT. Translation gives CASSNPETGTDTQYF.

V gene TRBV19 combines with J gene TRBJ1-6, with D perhaps matching TRBD1 (6 bases). The V end lost 9 bases, the J end lost 3 bases, and 9 bases lay between the germline ends. The germline CDR1 and CDR2 sequences are LNHDA and SQIVND (reference sequence). This CDR3 has 13 residues. CDR3 amino acids: CASRDIYNSPLHF. The CDR3 nucleotides are TGTGCCAGCAGGGACATCTATAATTCACCCCTCCACTTT.

The table lists this clone with a few counts. This chain links TRBV9 with TRBJ2-2; a weak D match, TRBD1 (6 bases). The V gene's germline CDR1 is SGDLS and CDR2 YYNGEE. CDR3 length: 15 amino acids. V shed 3 bases and J shed 3 bases, with 12 bases lying between them. The CDR3 loop is CASSGETGDTGELFF. The CDR3 bases are TGTGCCAGCAGCGGGGAGACAGGAGACACCGGGGAGCTGTTTTTT.

J is TRBJ2-7 and V is TRBV6-5; 9 bases align to TRBD1. The CDR3 totals 14 residues. The germline V gene has CDR1 MNHEY and CDR2 SVGAGI. J was trimmed by 3 bases and V by 5 bases; bases with no gene match: 5. CDR3 nucleotides: TGTGCCAGCAGTGAACAGGGGGCTGTCTACGAGCAGTACGTC. Translation: CASSEQGAVYEQYV.

V usage is TRBV9 and J usage is TRBJ2-1; 10 bases fit TRBD1. Germline CDR1 SGDLS, CDR2 YYNGEE. The CDR3 is 15 amino acids. The V segment lost 2 bases and the J segment 9 bases; nucleotides outside the gene matches: 8. The CDR3, as DNA: TGTGCCAGCAGCGTGGAGACAGGGGGCTACGGTGAGCAGTTCTTC. This gives the protein CASSVETGGYGEQFF.

The chain has TRBV10-3 and TRBJ2-3; weak D call: TRBD2 (6 bases). The V end lost 3 bases, the J end lost 3 bases, and 13 bases lay between the germline ends. The CDR3 contains 15 residues. CDR1 and CDR2 from the germline V gene are ENHRY and SYGVKD. The chain's CDR3 is CAISDSGRGTDTQYF. The CDR3 DNA reads as TGTGCCATCAGTGATAGCGGACGAGGGACAGATACGCAGTATTTT.

This clone has just a few counts. The V call is TRBV6-1, the J call TRBJ2-2; D is unclear. Germline loops: CDR1 MNHNS, CDR2 SASEGT. The CDR3 extends over 14 amino acids. Trimming removed 4 bases at V and 2 bases at J, with 8 bases between. DNA of the CDR3: TGTGCCAGCAGTGGACTCGACAACACCGGGGAGCTGTTTTTT. Protein product: CASSGLDNTGELFF.

The chain is built from TRBV4-2 and TRBJ2-1, with D perhaps matching TRBD1 (5 bases). The germline V gene encodes CDR1 LGHNA and CDR2 YNFKEQ. This CDR3 has 13 residues. With 3 bases removed from V and 5 bases from J, the gap between germline ends came to 8 bases. CDR3 sequence: CASSQLRDNEQFF. Written as DNA, the CDR3 is TGTGCCAGCAGCCAGCTCAGGGACAATGAGCAGTTCTTC.

V and J are TRBV6-5 and TRBJ1-5; 10 nucleotides match TRBD1. Looked up from germline, CDR1 is MNHEY and CDR2 is SVGAGI. With 4 bases clipped from V and 4 bases from J, the junction kept 4 bases outside the gene matches. The CDR3 extends over 15 amino acids. CDR3 protein: CASSFRTGGNQPQHF. In DNA, the CDR3 is TGTGCCAGCAGTTTTCGGACAGGGGGAAATCAGCCCCAGCATTTT.

This clone was observed a few times. The gene calls are TRBV10-3 and TRBJ2-5; D may be TRBD2 (6 bases). Germline assignment: CDR1 ENHRY and CDR2 SYGVKD. The CDR3 loop spans 13 amino acids. Trimming left V 2 bases short and J 3 bases short, with 7 bases between. CDR3: CAISERTKETQYF. DNA for the CDR3: TGTGCCATCAGTGAGAGGACTAAAGAGACCCAGTACTTC.

The chain employs TRBV7-8 and TRBJ1-2; D uncertain. Looked up from germline, CDR1 is SGHVS and CDR2 is FQNEAQ. The CDR3 loop spans 14 amino acids. The V and J ends lost 1 base and 7 bases respectively, with 13 bases between them. CDR3: CASSLGQSWAGYTF. In DNA form, the CDR3 reads TGTGCCAGCAGCTTAGGGCAGAGCTGGGCTGGCTACACCTTC. The full variable domain, its missing parts supplied by reference TRBV7-8 and TRBJ1-2, is GAGVSQSPRYKVAKRGQDVALRCDPISGHVSLFWYQQALGQGPEFLTYFQNEAQLDKSGLPSDRFFAERPEGSVSTLKIQRTQQEDSAVYLCASSLGQSWAGYTFGSGTRLTVV.

The chain combines TRBV5-4 with TRBJ2-5; maybe TRBD1 (5 bases). V gave up 4 bases and J gave up 1 base, with 8 bases separating them. Germline loops: CDR1 SGHNT, CDR2 YYREEE (reference sequence). This CDR3 has 13 amino acids. The CDR3 here is CASSPGFQETQYF. In DNA form, the CDR3 reads TGTGCCAGCAGCCCAGGGTTCCAAGAGACCCAGTACTTC.

The chain links TRBV15 to TRBJ2-7; 7 bases line up with TRBD1. Losses at the gene ends were 1 base for V and 7 bases for J; bases not matched to a gene: 7. This CDR3 spans 14 amino acids. The germline gives CDR1 LNHNV, CDR2 YYDKDF (reference sequence). The CDR3 sequence: CATSRGRDRGEQYV. CDR3 DNA sequence: TGTGCCACCAGCAGAGGCCGGGACAGAGGGGAGCAGTACGTC.

This clone has just a few counts. J is TRBJ2-3 and V is TRBV7-2; the match to TRBD2 covers 8 bases. Germline lookup yields CDR1 SGHTA and CDR2 FQGNSA. Unmatched junction bases numbered 6, after V lost 2 bases and J lost 2 bases. The CDR3 length is 16 residues. The CDR3 sequence: CASSLRFSGITDTQYF. The CDR3 bases are TGTGCCAGCAGCTTAAGGTTTAGCGGGATCACAGATACGCAGTATTTT.

This clone was picked up a small number of times. The genes are TRBV6-1 and TRBJ2-3; 7 positions agree with TRBD1. The CDR3 consists of 15 residues. The V segment lost 6 bases and the J segment 4 bases; nucleotides outside the gene matches: 10. The germline gives CDR1 MNHNS, CDR2 SASEGT. The CDR3 here is CASRAGQEAPDTQYF. In DNA, the CDR3 is TGTGCCAGCAGAGCAGGACAGGAGGCCCCAGATACGCAGTATTTT.

This clone was seen a handful of times. The CDR3 DNA reads TGTGCCAGCAGCACCAATCAGGGTAACGGCATATATTTT. This translates into CASSTNQGNGIYF. The genes are TRBV9 and TRBJ1-3; D perhaps matches TRBD1 (5 bases). The CDR3 has 13 residues. With 4 bases removed from V and 12 bases from J, the gap between germline ends came to 17 bases. Germline V gene lookup returns CDR1 SGDLS and CDR2 YYNGEE. Full variable domain (outside the CDR3, taken from reference TRBV9 and TRBJ1-3): DSGVTQTPKHLITATGQRVTLRCSPRSGDLSVYWYQQSLDQGLQFLIQYYNGEERAKGNILERFSAQQFPDLHSELNLSSLELGDSALYFCASSTNQGNGIYFGEGSWLTVV.

This chain connects TRBV5-1 to TRBJ2-1, with TRBD2 matching over 7 bases. In germline, CDR1 is SGHRS, CDR2 YFSETQ. CDR3 size: 15 residues. V lost 0 bases, J lost 6 bases, and 6 bases stayed unmatched. CDR3 bases: TGCGCCAGCAGCTTGGTCCGGGAGCGGGGCAATGAGCAGTTCTTC. Protein sequence: CASSLVRERGNEQFF.

In this sample, this clone turned up a few times. Different DNA sequences within this sample yield the same CDR3. The chain joins TRBV6-5 to TRBJ1-3, with 8 bases matching TRBD1. Looked up from germline, CDR1 is MNHEY and CDR2 is SVGAGI. This CDR3 is built from 15 residues. Unmatched junction bases numbered 0, after V lost 2 bases and J lost 0 bases. CDR3 region: CASSYGQGSGNTIYF. Here the CDR3 DNA reads TGTGCCAGCAGTTACGGACAGGGCTCTGGAAACACCATATATTTT.

This clone was detected a few times. The chain uses TRBV5-6 and TRBJ1-5; the D gene is possibly TRBD1 (5 bases). CDR1 SGHDT and CDR2 YYEEEE come from the germline V gene. The CDR3 consists of 13 residues. The V end lost 4 bases, the J end lost 7 bases, and 12 bases lay between the germline ends. This CDR3 reads CASSTSGGQPQHF. CDR3 DNA sequence: TGTGCCAGCAGCACCTCCGGGGGGCAGCCCCAGCATTTT.

This clone turned up a few times. This chain links TRBV5-8 with TRBJ2-7; TRBD2 might be the D (5 bases). Germline CDR1 is SGHTS and CDR2 is YDEGEE. This CDR3 is built from 15 residues. Deletions cut 6 bases from V and 3 bases from J, with 19 bases between. In DNA form, the CDR3 reads TGTGCCAGCACCCACCCTCGGGGAAACCGCTACGAGCAGTACTTC. It specifies CASTHPRGNRYEQYF. The complete variable domain, with remaining parts taken from reference TRBV5-8 and TRBJ2-7, reads EAGVTQSPTHLIKTRGQQATLRCSPISGHTSVYWYQQALGLGLQFLLWYDEGEERNRGNFPPRFSGRQFPNYSSELNVNALELEDSALYLCASTHPRGNRYEQYFGPGTRLTVT.